Listed below are T cell receptor beta chains from one sample, sequenced in a study of blood T cells in healthy people across ages. MiXCR was run by TCRdb on the 5' RACE reads, yielding one entry per CDR3 protein. Among around 1.5 million distinct CDR3 sequences listed, 59% were seen once. Specimen: blood. The receptors originated from a man aged 18 to 29 in good health. Both conserved end residues are part of each CDR3. D genes are given only for firm matches. Some rows mark clone size as missing; the rest say once, few, many or name a class of expanded clone.

12,few,TRBJ1-2,-,TRBV4-2,CASSQDNYGYTF,TGTGCCAGCAGCCAAGATAACTATGGCTACACCTTC
15,few,TRBJ1-1,TRBD1,TRBV5-1,CASSFVGQSKTEAFF,TGCGCCAGCAGCTTCGTGGGACAGAGTAAAACTGAAGCTTTCTTT
12,-,TRBJ2-1,-,TRBV12-3/TRBV12-4,CASSRGWNEQFF,TGTGCCAGCAGTCGGGGGTGGAATGAGCAGTTCTTC
14,-,TRBJ1-1,-,TRBV12-3/TRBV12-4,CASSLGKGITEAFF,TGTGCCAGCAGTTTAGGGAAGGGTATCACTGAAGCTTTCTTT
14,-,TRBJ2-1,-,TRBV4-1,CASSQVFGYNEQFF,TGCGCCAGCAGCCAAGTTTTTGGTTACAATGAGCAGTTCTTC
16,-,TRBJ2-3,TRBD2,TRBV4-1,CASSQGLAVYTDTQYF,TGCGCCAGCAGCCAGGGACTAGCGGTCTATACAGATACGCAGTATTTT
17,once,TRBJ2-7,TRBD2,TRBV4-2,CASSQPAGGLAINEQYF,TGTGCCAGCAGCCAACCTGCAGGGGGACTAGCGATCAACGAGCAGTACTTC
19,-,TRBJ2-6,TRBD1,TRBV7-9,CASSLVDRALSSGANVLTF,TGTGCCAGCAGCTTAGTGGACAGGGCCCTTTCCTCTGGGGCCAACGTCCTGACTTTC
16,-,TRBJ2-1,-,TRBV4-2,CASSQDRKSSYNEQFF,TGTGCCAGCAGCCAAGATCGGAAGAGCTCCTACAATGAGCAGTTCTTC
13,-,TRBJ2-1,-,TRBV7-6,CASSLGGVAEQFF,TGTGCCAGCAGCTTAGGGGGGGTTGCTGAGCAGTTCTTC
13,few,TRBJ2-5,TRBD1,TRBV27,CASSPTGAETQYF,TGTGCCAGCAGTCCGACAGGGGCAGAGACCCAGTACTTC
12,-,TRBJ1-2,-,TRBV25-1,CASSEQSGGYTF,TGTGCCAGCAGTGAGCAATCCGGTGGCTACACCTTC
16,-,TRBJ2-1,-,TRBV12-3/TRBV12-4,CACSPNLGGAYNEQFF,TGTGCCTGCAGTCCGAACCTGGGGGGAGCGTACAATGAGCAGTTCTTC
16,once,TRBJ2-5,-,TRBV7-9,CASSSLVVWIQETQYF,TGTGCCAGCAGCTCCTTGGTAGTTTGGATCCAAGAGACCCAGTACTTC
14,-,TRBJ2-1,-,TRBV11-2,CASSFPHGANEQFF,TGTGCCAGCAGCTTTCCCCATGGAGCAAATGAGCAGTTCTTC
16,-,TRBJ1-6,-,TRBV12-3/TRBV12-4,CASSLIGRAYNSPLHF,TGTGCCAGCAGTTTAATAGGGCGGGCCTATAATTCACCCCTCCACTTT
15,-,TRBJ2-7,-,TRBV20-1,CSAREQIGLPYEQYF,TGCAGTGCTAGAGAGCAGATAGGCCTACCCTACGAGCAGTACTTC
17,-,TRBJ1-2,TRBD1,TRBV5-1,CASSSGTGESNSHGYTF,TGCGCCAGCAGCTCCGGGACAGGGGAATCCAACTCTCATGGCTACACCTTC
16,-,TRBJ2-7,TRBD2,TRBV7-2,CASSSLTSGSQYEQYF,TGTGCCAGCAGCTCCCTAACTAGCGGGAGTCAATACGAGCAGTACTTC
17,-,TRBJ2-1,TRBD2,TRBV20-1,CSARGWGSGGSYNEQFF,TGCAGTGCTAGAGGCTGGGGCAGCGGGGGGTCTTACAATGAGCAGTTCTTC
15,few,TRBJ2-7,-,TRBV7-9,CASSLGGGASYEQYF,TGTGCCAGCAGCTTAGGAGGCGGGGCCTCCTACGAGCAGTACTTC
15,-,TRBJ2-7,-,TRBV6-1,CASWAVAGGSYEQYF,TGTGCCAGCTGGGCGGTCGCGGGTGGATCCTACGAGCAGTACTTC
13,few,TRBJ1-6,-,TRBV4-2,CASGPLGPSPLHF,TGTGCCAGCGGACCATTGGGGCCCTCACCCCTCCACTTT
16,-,TRBJ2-3,TRBD1,TRBV4-1,CASSQVQGAPPDTQYF,TGCGCCAGCAGCCAAGTCCAGGGGGCGCCCCCAGATACGCAGTATTTT
13,-,TRBJ1-2,-,TRBV5-6,CASSSLPGGGYTF,TGTGCCAGCAGCTCCCTACCGGGGGGCGGCTACACCTTC
16,-,TRBJ2-1,TRBD2,TRBV15,CATSRVPGGPFDEQFF,TGTGCCACCAGCAGAGTCCCGGGAGGGCCATTCGATGAGCAGTTCTTC
13,-,TRBJ2-7,-,TRBV12-3/TRBV12-4,CASTSTVSYEQYF,TGTGCCAGCACCTCGACAGTCTCCTACGAGCAGTACTTC
15,-,TRBJ2-2,TRBD1,TRBV29-1,CSVVGTGWNTGELFF,TGCAGCGTTGTGGGGACAGGGTGGAACACCGGGGAGCTGTTTTTT
17,-,TRBJ1-6,-,TRBV15,CATSPSGGHGINSPLHF,TGTGCCACCAGCCCATCCGGGGGGCACGGTATCAATTCACCCCTCCACTTT
12,-,TRBJ2-7,TRBD1,TRBV29-1,CSVEGTGYEQYF,TGCAGCGTTGAGGGGACAGGGTACGAGCAGTACTTC
12,-,TRBJ2-3,-,TRBV25-1,CVSSDLSDTQYF,TGTGTCAGCAGTGACCTCTCAGATACGCAGTATTTT
16,few,TRBJ2-7,TRBD2,TRBV6-2/TRBV6-3,CASSYSMTSGSYEQYF,TGTGCCAGCAGTTACTCGATGACTAGCGGGAGTTACGAGCAGTACTTC
18,-,TRBJ2-7,TRBD2,TRBV20-1,CSARDAGTSGSLVYEQYF,TGCAGTGCTAGAGACGCCGGGACTAGCGGGAGCCTAGTCTACGAGCAGTACTTC
14,-,TRBJ2-7,-,TRBV27,CASSAATQDYEQYF,TGTGCCAGCAGTGCGGCAACTCAAGACTACGAGCAGTACTTC
16,-,TRBJ2-1,-,TRBV7-2,CASSRSDSLPYNEQFF,TGTGCCAGCAGCCGTAGTGACTCTTTACCCTACAATGAGCAGTTCTTC
16,-,TRBJ1-5,TRBD1,TRBV12-3/TRBV12-4,CASRVLTRQGAQPQHF,TGTGCCAGCAGGGTACTTACCCGACAGGGAGCTCAGCCCCAGCATTTT
14,-,TRBJ2-1,TRBD2,TRBV29-1,CSVVVGGAYNEQFF,TGCAGCGTTGTTGTCGGGGGGGCCTACAATGAGCAGTTCTTC
14,few,TRBJ2-3,TRBD1,TRBV29-1,CSARPGQGSDTQYF,TGCAGCGCCCGACCCGGACAGGGGTCCGATACGCAGTATTTT
16,-,TRBJ2-1,TRBD2,TRBV6-1,CASRGSGGPNYNEQFF,TGTGCCAGCAGAGGCAGCGGGGGACCAAACTACAATGAGCAGTTCTTC
16,-,TRBJ2-1,TRBD2,TRBV7-7,CASSLGPSGGLNEQFF,TGTGCTAGCAGCTTAGGTCCTAGCGGGGGGTTAAATGAGCAGTTCTTC